What follows are 2 T cell receptor beta chains derived from one specimen sequenced in a study of shared clonotypes between healthy human individuals. Profiled with immunoSEQ multiplex PCR; TCRdb holds only in-frame clones, not every one. The repertoire has 1,100,000 or so clones, around 78% of them found once; the top ten carry 0.5% to 0.6%. Material for sequencing was memory CD4+ T cells from PBMCs. The sample's subset: CD45RA-negative fraction. The origin of the receptors is a man between 18 and 29 years old in good health. Some clones in this sample may be carry-over from other donors' samples.

This clone was recorded only once. The chain carries TRBV11-2 and TRBJ2-1; TRBD2 aligns across 7 bases. The length of the CDR3 is 15 residues. V trimming: 8 bases; J trimming: 0 bases; junction bases outside the gene matches: 7. CDR1 and CDR2 from the germline V gene are SGHAT and FQNNGV. The CDR3 DNA is TGTGCCAGCCGGACTAGTGTACCCTCCTACAATGAGCAGTTCTTC. Translating it yields CASRTSVPSYNEQFF.

The rearrangement links TRBV28 to TRBJ2-7; D is possibly TRBD2 (6 bases). The germline V and J ends were trimmed by 5 bases and 7 bases, with 21 bases remaining between them. The V gene's germline CDR1 is MDHEN and CDR2 SYDVKM. The CDR3 covers 15 residues. The CDR3 DNA reads TGTGCCAGCAGTGCCCCGGCAGGGAGGAACCTGGAGCAGTACTTC. As protein: CASSAPAGRNLEQYF.